Detailed here is one T cell receptor (beta chain). The data derive from a study of shared clonotypes between healthy human individuals. Whole-study context: Three plates were used per donor for CD4 naive, three for CD4 memory, two for CD8 naive and one for CD8 memory.

Around 200 ng DNA, 30,000 or so T cell genomes, went into each sorted-subset replicate PCR. Using immunoSEQ multiplex PCR, the repertoire was profiled, and TCRdb retains in-frame clones only, with some absent. Among about 2.3 million clones, more than 80% were seen once, and the ten largest hold 0.39%. Looked up from germline, CDR1 is SGHDT and CDR2 is YYEEEE. Between the trimmed V and J ends, which lost 0 bases and 2 bases, there was a span of 8 bases. CDR3 length equals 14 residues. The source of this sequence is a man aged 18-30 years in good health. Some clones in this sample may be carry-over from other donors' samples. Source material: naive CD4+ T cells from PBMCs. Subset specified: CD45RA+ positively selected. The chain links TRBV5-6 to TRBJ2-5; a possible D gene is TRBD2 (5 bases). CDR3 sequence: CASSLGTLQETQYF. CDR3 DNA: TGTGCCAGCAGCTTGGGGACTCTGCAAGAGACCCAGTACTTC.